The 8 T cell receptor beta chains below were found in one sample sequenced in a study of blood T cell repertoires in COVID-19. Assay used: immunoSEQ multiplex PCR; TCRdb lists only in-frame clones, some missing. The table includes 250,000 to 400,000 clones, more than 70% detected once. The source material was peripheral blood. All receptors derive from a woman aged 25-40 years with COVID-19, enrolled during active disease.

This chain uses TRBV5-5 with TRBJ1-2, with TRBD1 matching over 8 bases. The CDR3 runs 16 residues. The germline V gene has CDR1 SGHKS and CDR2 YYEKEE (reference sequence). The J segment lost 4 bases and the V segment lost 4 bases, leaving 12 bases of the junction unmatched. This CDR3 is CASSLSQGDFIYGYTF. CDR3 coding DNA: TGTGCCAGCAGCCTGTCACAGGGGGACTTTATCTATGGCTACACCTTC.

This chain joins TRBV3-1 (or the pseudogene TRBV3-2) and TRBJ2-5, with D unresolved. Germline V gives CDR1 LGHDT, CDR2 YNNKEL (reference sequence). V lost 4 bases to trimming and J lost 1 base, with 10 bases between them. The CDR3 has 14 amino acids. The CDR3 DNA is TGTGCCAGCAGCCGCGTCCGCCTCCAAGAGACCCAGTACTTC. The encoded protein is CASSRVRLQETQYF.

This clone was seen a handful of times. The CDR3 coding sequence is TGTGCCAGCAGCACGGGACAGGGGGCGAGGACACCCCTCCACTTT. Translation: CASSTGQGARTPLHF. The chain combines TRBV7-8 with TRBJ1-6; TRBD1 matches 12 bases. Germline V gene sequence: CDR1 SGHVS, CDR2 FQNEAQ. This CDR3 is built from 15 residues. V shed 5 bases and J 11 bases; nucleotides not matched to a gene: 7. The full variable domain, in which reference TRBV7-8 and TRBJ1-6 provide the parts outside the CDR3, is GAGVSQSPRYKVAKRGQDVALRCDPISGHVSLFWYQQALGQGPEFLTYFQNEAQLDKSGLPSDRFFAERPEGSVSTLKIQRTQQEDSAVYLCASSTGQGARTPLHFGNGTRLTVT.

The chain employs TRBV5-1 and TRBJ1-2; 9 bases fit TRBD1. Unmatched junction bases numbered 5, after V lost 3 bases and J lost 2 bases. The germline CDR1 and CDR2 sequences are SGHRS and YFSETQ. The CDR3 is 15 amino acids. CDR3 DNA sequence: TGCGCCAGCAGCTCCTCCGGGACAGGGAACTATGGCTACACCTTC. It yields the protein CASSSSGTGNYGYTF. The whole variable domain, filled in from reference TRBV5-1 and TRBJ1-2, reads KAGVTQTPRYLIKTRGQQVTLSCSPISGHRSVSWYQQTPGQGLQFLFEYFSETQRNKGNFPGRFSGRQFSNSRSEMNVSTLELGDSALYLCASSSSGTGNYGYTFGSGTRLTVV.

The chain combines TRBV19 with TRBJ2-7; 10 nucleotides line up with TRBD2. The CDR3 length is 14 residues. V lost 5 bases and J lost 2; bases outside the gene matches: 3. Germline lookup yields CDR1 LNHDA and CDR2 SQIVND (reference sequence). The CDR3 spells CASSASGGAYEQYF. Written as DNA, the CDR3 is TGTGCCAGTAGTGCTAGCGGGGGCGCCTACGAGCAGTACTTC.

The chain joins TRBV6-6 to TRBJ2-7; 10 nucleotides agree with TRBD1. Germline lookup yields CDR1 MNHNY and CDR2 SVGAGI (reference sequence). J gave up 5 bases and V 0 bases, and 7 bases lay outside the gene matches. This CDR3 region has 16 residues. The CDR3 reads CASSYSQGTGDHEQYF. CDR3 DNA sequence: TGTGCCAGCAGTTACTCCCAAGGGACAGGGGACCACGAGCAGTACTTC.

The genes are TRBV5-1 and TRBJ1-1; TRBD1 matches 12 bases. The trim removed 4 bases at V and 5 bases at J, leaving 9 bases unmatched. The germline gives CDR1 SGHRS, CDR2 YFSETQ. The CDR3 is 16 residues long. CDR3 residues: CASSPGTGGVRTEAFF. The CDR3 DNA reads TGCGCCAGCAGCCCCGGGACAGGGGGCGTGAGGACTGAAGCTTTCTTT.

The gene calls are TRBV9 and TRBJ1-3; tentative D call: TRBD1 (6 bases). CDR3 length: 16 amino acids. Trimming stripped 4 bases from V and 0 bases from J, with 14 bases between. Germline V gives CDR1 SGDLS, CDR2 YYNGEE. Here the CDR3 reads CASSPETGSSGNTIYF. DNA for the CDR3: TGTGCCAGCAGCCCAGAGACAGGCAGCTCTGGAAACACCATATATTTT.